The 3 T cell receptor beta chains in this list originate from one sample, sequenced in a study of T cell responses to AZD1222 COVID-19 vaccine. This table comes from immunoSEQ multiplex PCR, and its TCRdb copy is limited to in-frame clones, with some not included. Here the sample spans about 270,000 clones, 94% being singletons. The starting material was peripheral blood, obtained 28 days after the second AZD1222 dose. Receptors originate from an adult who received the AZD1222 COVID-19 vaccine.

This clone was detected only a few times. The chain employs TRBV5-3 and TRBJ1-2; 7 bases align to TRBD1. TRBV5-3 is flagged as an ORF with uncertain function. With V trimmed by 1 base and J by 1 base, 19 bases remained unmatched. This CDR3 has 20 amino acids. The CDR3 region is CARSLKSAHRGTHVNYGYTF. The CDR3 DNA follows: TGTGCCAGAAGCTTGAAATCGGCGCACAGGGGCACCCACGTTAACTATGGCTACACCTTC.

V and J are TRBV2 and TRBJ2-6; D not certain. The V gene lost 5 bases and the J gene lost 0 bases, with 5 bases spanning the gap. This CDR3 is 14 amino acids long. The germline V gene encodes CDR1 SNHLY and CDR2 FYNNEI. CDR3 coding DNA: TGTGCCAGCAGTAGCATCTCTGGGGCCAACGTCCTGACTTTC. Its translation is CASSSISGANVLTF.

The chain employs TRBV28 and TRBJ2-7, with 7 bases lining up with TRBD1. The CDR3 extends over 14 amino acids. Germline trimming cut 6 bases from V and 3 bases from J; bases unmatched to any gene: 8. The germline V gene encodes CDR1 MDHEN and CDR2 SYDVKM. The CDR3 nucleotides are TGTGCCAGCAGCAGAAGGGGACAGATCTACGAGCAGTACTTC. Translated, it gives CASSRRGQIYEQYF.